Sequencing of this TCR beta chain was carried out in a study of tumor-infiltrating lymphocytes in primary liver carcinoma. Study-level background: Samples returned roughly 3.5 to 8 million productive TCRbeta reads, a yield that was similar across tissue types.

Per germline, CDR1 SGHRS and CDR2 YFSETQ. The CDR3 runs 12 residues. Trimming cost V 3 bases and J 0 bases, with 2 bases left between them. Between roughly 20 and 32 mg of unsorted bulk tissue served as the source from which RNA and DNA were co-extracted. Study-level results: Tumor region pairs overlapped more than did tumor-adjacent and tumor-blood pairs. Relative to blood, tumors carried a significantly larger fraction of the repertoire in their top 250 clones (p = 0.039). Only about 7.5-25% of top clones spanned all five tumor regions.

Constant-region priming of around 490 ng total RNA yielded TCR beta cDNA. A slightly modified ARM-PCR protocol with three nested multiplex PCR rounds produced these TCR beta libraries. The study ran its first two PCR rounds for around 10 cycles each, using TRBV1-TRBV30 forward primers and a C-beta reverse primer. In TCRdb, the multiplex PCR reads were re-called with MiXCR into one record per CDR3 protein. The table has about 78,000 distinct CDR3 sequences, 71% seen once. This clonotype has ten or more counts. Its antigen is not known. What was sequenced was liver tumor tissue from sampling region 4. Sample subset: tumor region T4, right-lateral pole. The receptor comes from a woman aged 60 to 75 with primary liver carcinoma and hepatitis B virus infection. The V gene is TRBV5-1, the J gene TRBJ2-3; D call uncertain. CDR3: CASSSSTDTQYF. In DNA, the CDR3 is TGCGCCAGCAGCTCTAGCACAGATACGCAGTATTTT.